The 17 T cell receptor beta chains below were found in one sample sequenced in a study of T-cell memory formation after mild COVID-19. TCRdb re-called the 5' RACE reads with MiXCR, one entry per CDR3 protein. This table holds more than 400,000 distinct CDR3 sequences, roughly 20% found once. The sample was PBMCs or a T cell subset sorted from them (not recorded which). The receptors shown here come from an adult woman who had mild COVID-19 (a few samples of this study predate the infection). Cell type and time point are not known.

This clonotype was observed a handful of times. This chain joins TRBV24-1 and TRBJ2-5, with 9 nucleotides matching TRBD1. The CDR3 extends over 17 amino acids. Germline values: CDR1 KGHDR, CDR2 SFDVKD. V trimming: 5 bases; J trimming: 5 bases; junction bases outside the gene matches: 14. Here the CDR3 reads CATSALTIQGAKETQYF. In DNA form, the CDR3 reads TGTGCCACCAGTGCCCTGACGATACAGGGGGCCAAGGAGACCCAGTACTTC.

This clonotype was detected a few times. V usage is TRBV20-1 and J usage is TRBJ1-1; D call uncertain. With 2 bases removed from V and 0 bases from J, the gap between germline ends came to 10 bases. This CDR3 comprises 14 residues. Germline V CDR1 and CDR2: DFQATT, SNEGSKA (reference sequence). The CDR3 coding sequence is TGCAGTGCTAGACCGCCCCATTTGAACACTGAAGCTTTCTTT. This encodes CSARPPHLNTEAFF.

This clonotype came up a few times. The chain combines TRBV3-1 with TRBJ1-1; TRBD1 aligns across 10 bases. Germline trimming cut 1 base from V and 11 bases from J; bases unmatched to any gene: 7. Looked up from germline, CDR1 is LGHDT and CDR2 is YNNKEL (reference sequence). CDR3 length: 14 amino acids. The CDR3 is CASSQADRGRGAFF. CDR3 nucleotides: TGTGCCAGCAGCCAAGCCGACAGGGGGCGTGGGGCTTTCTTT.

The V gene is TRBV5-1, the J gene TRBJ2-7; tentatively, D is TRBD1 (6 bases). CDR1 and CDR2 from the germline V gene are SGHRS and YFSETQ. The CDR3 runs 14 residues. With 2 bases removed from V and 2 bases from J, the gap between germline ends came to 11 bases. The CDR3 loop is CASSFEDSTYEQYF. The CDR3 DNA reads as TGCGCCAGCAGCTTTGAGGACAGTACCTACGAGCAGTACTTC.

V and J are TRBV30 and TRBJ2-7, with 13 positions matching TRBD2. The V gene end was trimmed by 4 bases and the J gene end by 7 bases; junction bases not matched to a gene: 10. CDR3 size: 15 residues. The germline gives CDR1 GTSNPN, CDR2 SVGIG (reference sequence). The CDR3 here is CAWTLGTSGVGEQYF. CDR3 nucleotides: TGTGCCTGGACCCTCGGGACTAGCGGGGTCGGGGAGCAGTACTTC.

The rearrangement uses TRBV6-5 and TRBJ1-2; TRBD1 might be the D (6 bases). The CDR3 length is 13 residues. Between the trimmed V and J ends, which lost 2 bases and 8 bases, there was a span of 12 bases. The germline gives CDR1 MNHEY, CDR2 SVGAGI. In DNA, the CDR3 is TGTGCCAGCAGTTACGGGGGGCCGGGAGGCTACACCTTC. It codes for CASSYGGPGGYTF.

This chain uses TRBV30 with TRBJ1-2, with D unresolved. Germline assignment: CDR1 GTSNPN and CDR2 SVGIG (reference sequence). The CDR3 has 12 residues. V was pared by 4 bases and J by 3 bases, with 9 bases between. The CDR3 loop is CAWKAWDYGYTF. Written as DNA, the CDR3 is TGTGCCTGGAAGGCTTGGGACTATGGCTACACCTTC.

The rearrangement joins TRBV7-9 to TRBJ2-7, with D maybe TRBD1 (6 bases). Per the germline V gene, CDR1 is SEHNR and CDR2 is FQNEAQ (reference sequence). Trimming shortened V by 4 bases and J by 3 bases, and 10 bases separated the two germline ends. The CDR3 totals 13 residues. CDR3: CASSYGQFYEQYF. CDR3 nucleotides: TGTGCCAGCAGCTATGGACAGTTCTACGAGCAGTACTTC.

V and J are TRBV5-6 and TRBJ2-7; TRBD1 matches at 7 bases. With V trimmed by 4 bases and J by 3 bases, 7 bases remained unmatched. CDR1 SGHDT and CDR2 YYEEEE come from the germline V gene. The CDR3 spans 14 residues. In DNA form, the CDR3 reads TGTGCCAGCAGCCCACCGGGACAGATCTACGAGCAGTACTTC. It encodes CASSPPGQIYEQYF.

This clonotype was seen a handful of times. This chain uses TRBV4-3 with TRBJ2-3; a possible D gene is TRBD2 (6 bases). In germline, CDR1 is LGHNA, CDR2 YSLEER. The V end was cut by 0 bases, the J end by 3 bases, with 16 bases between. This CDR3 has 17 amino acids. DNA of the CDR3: TGCGCCAGCAGCCAAGAACGGTTACTAGCCCATACAGATACGCAGTATTTT. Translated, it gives CASSQERLLAHTDTQYF.

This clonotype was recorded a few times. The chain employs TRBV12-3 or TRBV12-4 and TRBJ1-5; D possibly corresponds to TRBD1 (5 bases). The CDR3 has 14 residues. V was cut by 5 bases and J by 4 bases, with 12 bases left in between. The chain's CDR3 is CASSTGPLNQPQHF. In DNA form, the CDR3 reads TGTGCCAGCAGTACAGGACCGCTAAATCAGCCCCAGCATTTT.

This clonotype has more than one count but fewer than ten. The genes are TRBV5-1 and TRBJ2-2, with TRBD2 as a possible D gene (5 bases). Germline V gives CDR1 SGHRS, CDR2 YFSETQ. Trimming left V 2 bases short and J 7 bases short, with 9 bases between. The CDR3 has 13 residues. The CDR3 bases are TGCGCCAGCAGCTTTCTGGGGAGCGGGGAGCTGTTTTTT. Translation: CASSFLGSGELFF.

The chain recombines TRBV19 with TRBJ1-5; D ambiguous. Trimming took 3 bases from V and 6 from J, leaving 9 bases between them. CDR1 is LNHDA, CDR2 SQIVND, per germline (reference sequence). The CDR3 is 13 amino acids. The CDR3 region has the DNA TGTGCCAGTAGTATTAACCGAGCTCAGCCCCAGCATTTT. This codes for CASSINRAQPQHF.

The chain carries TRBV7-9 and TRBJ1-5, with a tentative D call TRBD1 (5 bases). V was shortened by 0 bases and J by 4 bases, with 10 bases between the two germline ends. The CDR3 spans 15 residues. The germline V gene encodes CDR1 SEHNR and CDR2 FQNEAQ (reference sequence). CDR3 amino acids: CASSLAGGRNQPQHF. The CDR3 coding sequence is TGTGCCAGCAGCTTAGCTGGGGGTCGGAATCAGCCCCAGCATTTT.

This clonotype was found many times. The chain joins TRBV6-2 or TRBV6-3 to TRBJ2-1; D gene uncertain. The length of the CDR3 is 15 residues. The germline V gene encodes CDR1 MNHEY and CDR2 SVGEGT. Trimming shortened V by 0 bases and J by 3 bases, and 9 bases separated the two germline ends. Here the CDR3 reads CASSYSRLHYNEQFF. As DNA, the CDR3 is TGTGCCAGCAGTTACTCCAGACTCCACTACAATGAGCAGTTCTTC.

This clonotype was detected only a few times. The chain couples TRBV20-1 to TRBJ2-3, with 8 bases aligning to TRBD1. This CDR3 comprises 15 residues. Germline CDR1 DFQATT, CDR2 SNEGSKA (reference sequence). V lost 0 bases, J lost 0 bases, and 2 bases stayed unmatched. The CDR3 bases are TGCAGTGCTAGAGAGACAGGGGATAGCACAGATACGCAGTATTTT. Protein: CSARETGDSTDTQYF.

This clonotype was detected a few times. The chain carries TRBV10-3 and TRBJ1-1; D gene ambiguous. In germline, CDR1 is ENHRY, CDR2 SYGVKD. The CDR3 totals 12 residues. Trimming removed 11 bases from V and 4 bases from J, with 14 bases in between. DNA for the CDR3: TGTGCCGCACGGGAGGGAAGCACTGAAGCTTTCTTT. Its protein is CAAREGSTEAFF.